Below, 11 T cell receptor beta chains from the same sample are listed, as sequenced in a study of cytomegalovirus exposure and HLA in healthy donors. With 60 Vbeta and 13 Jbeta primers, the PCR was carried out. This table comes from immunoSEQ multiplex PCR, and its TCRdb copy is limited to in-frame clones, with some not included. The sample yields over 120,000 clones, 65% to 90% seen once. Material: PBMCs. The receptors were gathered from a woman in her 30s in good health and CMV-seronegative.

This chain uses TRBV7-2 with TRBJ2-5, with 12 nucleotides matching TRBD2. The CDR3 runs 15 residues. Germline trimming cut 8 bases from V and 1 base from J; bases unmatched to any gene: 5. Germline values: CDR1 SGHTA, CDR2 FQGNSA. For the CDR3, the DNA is TGTGCCAGCGGCAGGACTAGCGGGGCCCAAGAGACCCAGTACTTC. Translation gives CASGRTSGAQETQYF.

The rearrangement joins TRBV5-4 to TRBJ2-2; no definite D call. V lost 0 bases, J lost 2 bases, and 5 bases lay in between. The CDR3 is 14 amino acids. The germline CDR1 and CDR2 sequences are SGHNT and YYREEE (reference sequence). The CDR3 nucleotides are TGTGCCAGCAGCTTGGGCAGAAACACCGGGGAGCTGTTTTTT. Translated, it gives CASSLGRNTGELFF.

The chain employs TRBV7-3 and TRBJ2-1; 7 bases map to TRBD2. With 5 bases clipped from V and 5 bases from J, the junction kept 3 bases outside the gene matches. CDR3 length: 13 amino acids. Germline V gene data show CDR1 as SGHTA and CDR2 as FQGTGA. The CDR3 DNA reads TGTGCCAGCAGCCTCGGGACTAACAATGAGCAGTTCTTC. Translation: CASSLGTNNEQFF.

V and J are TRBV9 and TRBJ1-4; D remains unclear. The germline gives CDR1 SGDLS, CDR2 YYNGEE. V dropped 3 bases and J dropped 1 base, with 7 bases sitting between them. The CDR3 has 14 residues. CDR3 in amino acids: CASSARGTNEKLFF. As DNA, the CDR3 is TGTGCCAGCAGCGCCCGGGGAACTAATGAAAAACTGTTTTTT.

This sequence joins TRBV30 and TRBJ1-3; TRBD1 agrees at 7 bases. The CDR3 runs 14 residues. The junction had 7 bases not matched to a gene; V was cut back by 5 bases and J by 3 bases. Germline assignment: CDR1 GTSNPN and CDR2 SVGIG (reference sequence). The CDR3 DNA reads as TGTGCCTGGCCAACCCGGGACAGTGGAAACACCATATATTTT. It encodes CAWPTRDSGNTIYF.

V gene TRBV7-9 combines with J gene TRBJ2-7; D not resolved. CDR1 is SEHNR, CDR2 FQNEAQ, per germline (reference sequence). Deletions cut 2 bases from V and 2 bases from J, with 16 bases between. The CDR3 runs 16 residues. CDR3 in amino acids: CASSLNPAADAYEQYF. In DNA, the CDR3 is TGTGCCAGCAGCTTAAATCCCGCTGCGGATGCCTACGAGCAGTACTTC.

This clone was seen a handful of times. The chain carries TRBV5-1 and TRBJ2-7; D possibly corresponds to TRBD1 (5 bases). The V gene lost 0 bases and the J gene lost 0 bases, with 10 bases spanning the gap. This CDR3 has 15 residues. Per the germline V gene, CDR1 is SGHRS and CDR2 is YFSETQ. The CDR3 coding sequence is TGCGCCAGCAGCTTGGACAGGCGAAACTCCTACGAGCAGTACTTC. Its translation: CASSLDRRNSYEQYF.

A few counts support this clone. Written as DNA, the CDR3 is TGTGCCAGCAGTTTCGGGACTAGCGGGATATACAATGAGCAGTTCTTC. This gives the protein CASSFGTSGIYNEQFF. This chain joins TRBV27 and TRBJ2-1, with 13 nucleotides matching TRBD2. With 3 bases clipped from V and 4 bases from J, the junction kept 3 bases outside the gene matches. There are 16 residues in the CDR3. Looked up from germline, CDR1 is MNHEY and CDR2 is SMNVEV (reference sequence).

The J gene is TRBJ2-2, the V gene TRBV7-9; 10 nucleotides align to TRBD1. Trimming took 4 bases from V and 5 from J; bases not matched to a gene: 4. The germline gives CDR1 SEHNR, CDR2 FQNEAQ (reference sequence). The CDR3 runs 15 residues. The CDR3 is CASSSRTGGTGELFF. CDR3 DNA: TGTGCCAGCAGCTCCCGGACAGGGGGGACCGGGGAGCTGTTTTTT.

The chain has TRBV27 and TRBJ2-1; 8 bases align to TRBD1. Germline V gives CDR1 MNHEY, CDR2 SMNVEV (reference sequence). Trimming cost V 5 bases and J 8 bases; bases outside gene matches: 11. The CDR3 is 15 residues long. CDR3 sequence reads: CASSLLDRVSYEQFF. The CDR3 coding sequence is TGTGCCAGCAGTCTCCTGGACAGGGTGAGCTATGAGCAGTTCTTC.

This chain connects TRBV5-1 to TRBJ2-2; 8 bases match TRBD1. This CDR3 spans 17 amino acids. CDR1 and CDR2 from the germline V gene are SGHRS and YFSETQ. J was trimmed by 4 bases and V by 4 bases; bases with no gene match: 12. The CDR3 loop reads CASSLRTGPSITGELFF. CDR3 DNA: TGCGCCAGCAGCCTACGGACAGGGCCCAGTATCACCGGGGAGCTGTTTTTT.